One and the same sample provided the 30 T cell receptor beta chains below, sequenced in a study of post-analysis software for immune sequencing data. No antigen has been identified for these receptors. Overall study findings and caveats: When patients were compared with controls, a handful of TRBV segments were more frequent, TRBV5-6, TRBV5-1 and TRBV20-1 among them.

Presence of unique molecular identifiers characterized the TCR beta cDNA libraries. MiXCR, run by TCRdb on the PCR reads, gives a single entry per CDR3 protein. The data show approximately 570,000 distinct CDR3 sequences, roughly 46% seen once. What was sequenced was blood. The receptor set was obtained from a girl aged 10 to 17 with multiple sclerosis.

The V call is TRBV12-5, the J call TRBJ2-3; 13 bases agree with TRBD2. CDR3 size: 15 residues. Germline values: CDR1 LGHNT, CDR2 FRNRAP. Trimming took 2 bases from V and 4 from J; bases not matched to a gene: 0. CDR3 nucleotides: TGTGCTAGTGGTTTGACTAGCGGGGGGGCAGATACGCAGTATTTT. Translated, it gives CASGLTSGGADTQYF.

This clonotype was counted a few times. The chain is built from TRBV3-1 and TRBJ2-1; D not certain. Trimming left V 2 bases short and J 6 bases short, with 14 bases between. The CDR3 totals 15 residues. Per the germline V gene, CDR1 is LGHDT and CDR2 is YNNKEL (reference sequence). CDR3 in DNA: TGTGCCAGCAGCCAACAACTTGGGCCACTCAATGAGCAGTTCTTC. The encoded protein is CASSQQLGPLNEQFF.

The chain combines TRBV5-1 with TRBJ2-2, with 7 bases that match TRBD1. The CDR3 sequence is 17 residues long. Germline V CDR1 and CDR2: SGHRS, YFSETQ. V gave up 1 base and J gave up 3 bases; unmatched junction bases: 9. This chain's CDR3 is CASSLLSGTVDTGELFF. CDR3 in DNA: TGCGCCAGCAGCTTGCTCTCCGGGACAGTAGACACCGGGGAGCTGTTTTTT.

There are a few counts of this clonotype. This chain joins TRBV20-1 and TRBJ2-5; the D is unclear. The CDR3 is made up of 10 amino acids. From germline, CDR1 is DFQATT and CDR2 SNEGSKA (reference sequence). V was cut by 4 bases and J by 3 bases, with 3 bases left in between. In DNA form, the CDR3 reads TGCAGTGCTACCGAAGAGACCCAGTACTTC. Translation: CSATEETQYF.

The rearrangement joins TRBV5-8 to TRBJ2-2; D gene uncertain. The CDR3 totals 14 residues. Trimming left V 2 bases short and J 6 bases short, with 11 bases between. The germline gives CDR1 SGHTS, CDR2 YDEGEE. The CDR3 protein is CASSLYPPPGELFF. The CDR3 region has the DNA TGTGCCAGCAGCTTATATCCACCACCCGGGGAGCTGTTTTTT. Looking up the rest from reference TRBV5-8 and TRBJ2-2 gives the full variable domain: EAGVTQSPTHLIKTRGQQATLRCSPISGHTSVYWYQQALGLGLQFLLWYDEGEERNRGNFPPRFSGRQFPNYSSELNVNALELEDSALYLCASSLYPPPGELFFGEGSRLTVL.

The rearrangement links TRBV5-8 to TRBJ2-3; 8 bases align to TRBD1. This CDR3 spans 17 amino acids. Trimming cost V 4 bases and J 0 bases; bases outside gene matches: 10. Germline assignment: CDR1 SGHTS and CDR2 YDEGEE. The CDR3: CASSREEWTGSTDTQYF. CDR3 DNA: TGTGCCAGCAGCAGGGAGGAGTGGACAGGGAGCACAGATACGCAGTATTTT.

The gene calls are TRBV20-1 and TRBJ2-7; TRBD1 is a possible D gene (5 bases). Per germline, CDR1 DFQATT and CDR2 SNEGSKA (reference sequence). The V gene lost 5 bases and the J gene lost 2 bases, with 16 bases spanning the gap. The CDR3 covers 14 residues. Written as DNA, the CDR3 is TGCAGTGCTCGACAGAATTCGAACCCCTACGAGCAGTACTTC. Amino acids: CSARQNSNPYEQYF.

In this sample, this clonotype turned up a few times. The V gene is TRBV12-3 or TRBV12-4, the J gene TRBJ2-5; D may match TRBD1 or TRBD2 (5 bases each). The CDR3 contains 13 residues. V lost 6 bases and J lost 1, with 9 bases in between. The CDR3 loop is CASRPGTQETQYF. Here the CDR3 DNA reads TGTGCCAGCAGACCCGGGACCCAAGAGACCCAGTACTTC.

The chain is built from TRBV7-9 and TRBJ2-5; unclear D gene. From germline, CDR1 is SEHNR and CDR2 FQNEAQ (reference sequence). CDR3 length equals 12 residues. Trimming pared 5 bases from V and 11 bases from J, leaving 15 bases between. The chain's CDR3 is CASSLARDGQYF. CDR3 in DNA: TGTGCCAGCAGCCTGGCGAGAGACGGGCAGTACTTC. Full variable domain (missing parts from reference TRBV7-9 and TRBJ2-5): DTGVSQNPRHKITKRGQNVTFRCDPISEHNRLYWYRQTLGQGPEFLTYFQNEAQLEKSRLLSDRFSAERPKGSFSTLEIQRTEQGDSAMYLCASSLARDGQYFGPGTRLLVL.

This chain joins TRBV20-1 and TRBJ2-5; TRBD2 aligns across 8 bases. The CDR3 covers 11 residues. J lost 10 bases, V lost 6 bases, and 7 bases had no gene match. Germline CDR1 reads DFQATT; CDR2 reads SNEGSKA (reference sequence). The CDR3 is CSARGLGGQYF. The CDR3 bases are TGCAGTGCGCGGGGACTAGGAGGCCAGTACTTC.

This clonotype was picked up a small number of times. This chain connects TRBV12-3 or TRBV12-4 to TRBJ2-7; no definite D call. This CDR3 is 13 amino acids long. V lost 4 bases, J lost 10 bases, and 17 bases lay in between. The CDR3 DNA sequence: TGTGCCAGCAGTTCGGACGGCCTAAGGGCCCAGTACTTC. Translated, it gives CASSSDGLRAQYF.

Concerning this clonotype: Germline is not matched at one junction end, which may reflect a read error. V usage is TRBV28 and J usage is TRBJ1-5, with D perhaps matching TRBD1 (6 bases). CDR3 length equals 17 residues. CDR1 and CDR2 from the germline V gene are MDHEN and SYDVKM. CDR3 residues: CASTLNAVTGSGQPQHF. CDR3 DNA sequence: TGTGCCAGCACTTTAAATGCTGTTACAGGGTCTGGTCAGCCCCAGCATTTT.

This clonotype was picked up one time. This sequence joins TRBV7-8 and TRBJ1-2; D is ambiguous. The CDR3 has 11 residues. V lost 0 bases and J 8 bases, leaving 4 bases between the germline ends. CDR1 is SGHVS, CDR2 FQNEAQ, per germline. CDR3 residues: CASSLATGYTF. The CDR3 region has the DNA TGTGCCAGCAGCTTAGCGACAGGCTACACCTTC.

A few counts support this clonotype. The gene calls are TRBV7-3 and TRBJ1-2, with D possibly being TRBD1 (6 bases). The CDR3 loop spans 14 amino acids. CDR1 SGHTA and CDR2 FQGTGA come from the germline V gene. V lost 5 bases and J lost 2, with 12 bases in between. The CDR3 coding sequence is TGTGCCAGCAGCGGAGGGGGGACGAACTATGGCTACACCTTC. As protein: CASSGGGTNYGYTF.

The rearrangement uses TRBV5-1 and TRBJ2-1; 7 bases are shared with TRBD2. With the DNA end fitting TRBJ2-7 better, the J assignment may be wrong. The CDR3 has 15 residues. In germline, CDR1 is SGHRS, CDR2 YFSETQ. This CDR3 is CASSIELLAYNEQYF. The CDR3 nucleotides are TGCGCCAGCAGCATCGAACTACTAGCGTACAATGAGCAGTACTTC.

The chain uses TRBV30 and TRBJ2-4; D is possibly TRBD1 (5 bases). The J call could be wrong; TRBJ2-7 is a better fit for the DNA end. Per the germline V gene, CDR1 is GTSNPN and CDR2 is SVGIG (reference sequence). The length of the CDR3 is 14 residues. The CDR3 spells CAWSRTGANYEQYF. The CDR3 nucleotides are TGTGCCTGGAGTCGCACAGGCGCTAACTACGAGCAGTACTTC.

V gene TRBV4-1 combines with J gene TRBJ2-7; D might be TRBD2 (5 bases). Germline-derived CDR1 and CDR2 are MGHRA and YSYEKL. V lost 0 bases, J lost 6 bases, and 9 bases lay in between. CDR3 length: 13 residues. DNA for the CDR3: TGCGCCAGCAGCCAAGATGAGGGATTCGAGCAGTACTTC. This sequence encodes CASSQDEGFEQYF.

The chain joins TRBV6-6 to TRBJ2-5; D is possibly TRBD1 (5 bases). Per the germline V gene, CDR1 is MNHNY and CDR2 is SVGAGI (reference sequence). V dropped 2 bases and J dropped 2 bases, with 9 bases sitting between them. This CDR3 comprises 14 residues. The CDR3 DNA is TGTGCCAGCAGTTACCGTAGACAGCAAGAGACCCAGTACTTC. Its translation is CASSYRRQQETQYF.

The rearrangement joins TRBV7-2 to TRBJ2-4, with D perhaps given as TRBD1 or TRBD2 (8 bases each). The better agreement between TRBJ2-7 and the DNA end casts doubt on the J call. This CDR3 is built from 15 residues. Germline V gives CDR1 SGHTA, CDR2 FQGNSA. As DNA, the CDR3 is TGTGCCAGCAGCTTCGGACAGGGACTAGTGGGCGAGCAGTACTTC. This encodes CASSFGQGLVGEQYF.

This clonotype was seen more than once but under ten times. The V and J genes are TRBV9 and TRBJ2-3; tentatively, D is TRBD2 (6 bases). V dropped 4 bases and J dropped 0 bases, with 12 bases sitting between them. The CDR3 has 15 amino acids. Germline-derived CDR1 and CDR2 are SGDLS and YYNGEE. CDR3 nucleotides: TGTGCCAGCAGCTCGGGGGTTATTAGCACAGATACGCAGTATTTT. As protein: CASSSGVISTDTQYF.

The chain joins TRBV12-3 or TRBV12-4 to TRBJ2-7, with 10 nucleotides matching TRBD2. V lost 0 bases and J lost 5; bases outside the gene matches: 10. The CDR3 loop spans 17 amino acids. CDR3 sequence reads: CASSLARSTSGEDEQYF. CDR3 sequence (DNA): TGTGCCAGCAGTTTAGCGCGATCTACTAGCGGGGAAGACGAGCAGTACTTC.

The chain recombines TRBV6-5 with TRBJ2-3; 9 bases match TRBD2. The CDR3 is made up of 15 amino acids. Per germline, CDR1 MNHEY and CDR2 SVGAGI. The V and J ends lost 6 bases and 5 bases, in that order; junction bases with no gene match: 9. The CDR3: CASSQAGGVIDTQYF. CDR3 DNA sequence: TGTGCCAGCAGCCAAGCGGGGGGTGTGATAGATACGCAGTATTTT.

The J gene is TRBJ1-2, the V gene TRBV11-2; D is unclear. CDR1 and CDR2 from the germline V gene are SGHAT and FQNNGV. This CDR3 has 13 amino acids. The V end was cut by 5 bases, the J end by 6 bases, with 13 bases between. The DNA for the CDR3 is TGTGCCAGCAGCCCTAGGCCCTCGGATGGCTACACCTTC. Translated: CASSPRPSDGYTF.

V usage is TRBV7-9 and J usage is TRBJ2-1; 9 nucleotides agree with TRBD2. This CDR3 spans 16 amino acids. V trimming: 3 bases; J trimming: 5 bases; junction bases outside the gene matches: 8. Germline CDR1 SEHNR, CDR2 FQNEAQ (reference sequence). The CDR3 loop reads CASSFSAGGIHNEQFF. CDR3 DNA sequence: TGTGCCAGCAGCTTCTCGGCGGGAGGGATCCACAATGAGCAGTTCTTC. Supplemented by reference TRBV7-9 and TRBJ2-1, the full variable domain reads DTGVSQNPRHKITKRGQNVTFRCDPISEHNRLYWYRQTLGQGPEFLTYFQNEAQLEKSRLLSDRFSAERPKGSFSTLEIQRTEQGDSAMYLCASSFSAGGIHNEQFFGPGTRLTVL.

This clonotype was counted only a few times. The chain has TRBV9 and TRBJ1-2, with D perhaps matching TRBD1 (6 bases). V dropped 3 bases and J dropped 4 bases, with 13 bases sitting between them. The CDR3 runs to 14 residues. From germline, CDR1 is SGDLS and CDR2 YYNGEE. The CDR3 region is CASSAGQRGYGYTF. CDR3 DNA: TGTGCCAGCAGCGCAGGACAGAGGGGCTATGGCTACACCTTC.

This chain uses TRBV6-6 with TRBJ1-2; no definite D call. Germline CDR1 MNHNY, CDR2 SVGAGI (reference sequence). Trimming stripped 0 bases from V and 0 bases from J, with 11 bases between. The CDR3 extends over 16 amino acids. CDR3 bases: TGTGCCAGCAGTTACTCGTCAGGTCTTACTAACTATGGCTACACCTTC. This sequence encodes CASSYSSGLTNYGYTF.

V is TRBV9 and J is TRBJ2-6; D ambiguous. The CDR3 loop spans 14 amino acids. V lost 4 bases and J lost 1, with 6 bases in between. Germline loops: CDR1 SGDLS, CDR2 YYNGEE. This CDR3 reads CASSIGSGANVLTF. The CDR3, as DNA: TGTGCCAGCAGCATAGGGTCTGGGGCCAACGTCCTGACTTTC.

The chain has TRBV6-5 and TRBJ1-1; TRBD1 might be the D (6 bases). Germline V gene lookup returns CDR1 MNHEY and CDR2 SVGAGI. This CDR3 has 13 residues. Trimming took 6 bases from V and 3 from J, leaving 11 bases between them. As DNA, the CDR3 is TGTGCCAGCAGGACCGGGGGCGACACTGAAGCTTTCTTT. This sequence encodes CASRTGGDTEAFF.

With regard to this clonotype: A much larger clone differs by one base, so this may be a read error. V is TRBV4-1 and J is TRBJ2-3; possibly TRBD1 or TRBD2 for D (5 bases each). The germline CDR1 and CDR2 sequences are MGHRA and YSYEKL. This CDR3 has 14 amino acids. Written as DNA, the CDR3 is TGCGCCGGCAGCCAAGGGACCCTCACAGATACGCAGTATTTT. This gives the protein CAGSQGTLTDTQYF.

This clonotype came up a few times. This chain uses TRBV25-1 with TRBJ2-7; D perhaps matches TRBD1 (5 bases). The V and J ends lost 7 bases and 3 bases respectively, with 13 bases between them. The CDR3 extends over 13 amino acids. CDR1 is MGHDK, CDR2 SYGVNS, per germline. CDR3 bases: TGTGCCAGCATCGGCGTCAGGGACTACGAGCAGTACTTC. It encodes CASIGVRDYEQYF.